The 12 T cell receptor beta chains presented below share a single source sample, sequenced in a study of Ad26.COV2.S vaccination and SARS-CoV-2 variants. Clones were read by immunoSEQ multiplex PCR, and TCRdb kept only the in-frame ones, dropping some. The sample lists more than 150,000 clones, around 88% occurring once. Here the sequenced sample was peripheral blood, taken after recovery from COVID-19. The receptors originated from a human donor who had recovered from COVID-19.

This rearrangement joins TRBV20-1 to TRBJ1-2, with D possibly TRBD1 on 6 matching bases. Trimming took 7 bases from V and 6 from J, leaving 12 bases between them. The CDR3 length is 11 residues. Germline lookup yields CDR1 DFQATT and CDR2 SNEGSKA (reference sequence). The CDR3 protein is CSGTGRHGYTF. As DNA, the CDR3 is TGCAGTGGCACAGGGCGGCATGGCTACACCTTC.

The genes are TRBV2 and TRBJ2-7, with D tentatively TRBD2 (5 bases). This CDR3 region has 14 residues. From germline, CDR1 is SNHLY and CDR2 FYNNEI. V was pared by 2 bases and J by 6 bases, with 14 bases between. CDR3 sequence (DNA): TGTGCCAGCAGTGAAAGGGCACCCCGGGGCGAGCAGTACTTC. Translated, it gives CASSERAPRGEQYF. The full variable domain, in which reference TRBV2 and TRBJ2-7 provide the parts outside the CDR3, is EPEVTQTPSHQVTQMGQEVILRCVPISNHLYFYWYRQILGQKVEFLVSFYNNEISEKSEIFDDQFSVERPDGSNFTLKIRSTKLEDSAMYFCASSERAPRGEQYFGPGTRLTVT.

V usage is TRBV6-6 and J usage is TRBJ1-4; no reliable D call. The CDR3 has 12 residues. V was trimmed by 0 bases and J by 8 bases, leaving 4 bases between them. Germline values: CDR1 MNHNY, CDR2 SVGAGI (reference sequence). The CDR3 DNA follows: TGTGCCAGCAGTTACTCGTGGGAAAAACTGTTTTTT. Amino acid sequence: CASSYSWEKLFF.

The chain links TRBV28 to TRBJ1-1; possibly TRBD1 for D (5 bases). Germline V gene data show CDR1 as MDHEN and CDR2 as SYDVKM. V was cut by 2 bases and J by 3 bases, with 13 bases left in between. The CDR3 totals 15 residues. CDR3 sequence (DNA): TGTGCCAGCAGTTTAGGGGGGTATAGGTACACTGAAGCTTTCTTT. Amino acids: CASSLGGYRYTEAFF.

In nucleotides, the CDR3 is TGCGCCAGCAGCTTGGCAGCAGGGGGTAGTTCACCCCTCCACTTT. It yields the protein CASSLAAGGSSPLHF. The chain is built from TRBV5-1 and TRBJ1-6; TRBD1 matches at 7 bases. V dropped 0 bases and J dropped 9; count of bases not matched to a gene: 6. The CDR3 sequence is 15 residues long. Germline lookup yields CDR1 SGHRS and CDR2 YFSETQ.

DNA of the CDR3: TGTGCCAGCAGAGATAAGAAGGGGACAGATACGCAGTATTTT. Amino acids: CASRDKKGTDTQYF. V gene TRBV27 combines with J gene TRBJ2-3, with a weak D call TRBD1 (5 bases). The CDR3 covers 14 residues. Germline CDR1 MNHEY, CDR2 SMNVEV (reference sequence). Trimming took 6 bases from V and 3 from J, leaving 13 bases between them.

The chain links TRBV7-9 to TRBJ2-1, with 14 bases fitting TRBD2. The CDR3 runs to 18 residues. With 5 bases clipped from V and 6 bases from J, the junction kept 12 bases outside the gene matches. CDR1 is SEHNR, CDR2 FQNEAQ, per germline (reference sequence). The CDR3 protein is CASSIGTSGSWAFNEQFF. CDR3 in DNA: TGTGCCAGCAGCATCGGGACTAGCGGGAGTTGGGCTTTCAATGAGCAGTTCTTC.

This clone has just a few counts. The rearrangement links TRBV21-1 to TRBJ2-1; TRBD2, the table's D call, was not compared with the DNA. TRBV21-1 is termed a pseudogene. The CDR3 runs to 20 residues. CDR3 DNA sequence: TGTGCCAGCAGCGGGGACTGGAGGAATACTCAGGGACCCCGTTTCGATGAGCAGTTCTTC. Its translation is CASSGDWRNTQGPRFDEQFF.

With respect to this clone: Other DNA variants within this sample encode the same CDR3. The CDR3 DNA is TGCGCCAGCAGCTTGAGAGGGGATAGCAATCAGCCCCAGCATTTT. It is translated as CASSLRGDSNQPQHF. The V gene is TRBV5-1, the J gene TRBJ1-5; possible D gene TRBD1, 5 bases. Germline lookup yields CDR1 SGHRS and CDR2 YFSETQ. Trimming took 1 base from V and 0 from J, leaving 8 bases between them. The CDR3 is made up of 15 amino acids.

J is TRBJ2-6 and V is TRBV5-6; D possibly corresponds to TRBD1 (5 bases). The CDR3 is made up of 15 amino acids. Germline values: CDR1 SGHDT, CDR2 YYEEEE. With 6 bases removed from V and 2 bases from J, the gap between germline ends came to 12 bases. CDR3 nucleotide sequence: TGTGCCAGCACCCGGCAGGGAACTGGGGCCAACGTCCTGACTTTC. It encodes CASTRQGTGANVLTF.

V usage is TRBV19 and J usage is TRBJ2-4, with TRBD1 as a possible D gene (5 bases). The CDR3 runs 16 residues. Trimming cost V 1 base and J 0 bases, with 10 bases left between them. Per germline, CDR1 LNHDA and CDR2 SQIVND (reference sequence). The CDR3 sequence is CASSIAGPLAKNIQYF. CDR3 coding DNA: TGTGCCAGTAGTATAGCAGGGCCTCTAGCCAAAAACATTCAGTACTTC.

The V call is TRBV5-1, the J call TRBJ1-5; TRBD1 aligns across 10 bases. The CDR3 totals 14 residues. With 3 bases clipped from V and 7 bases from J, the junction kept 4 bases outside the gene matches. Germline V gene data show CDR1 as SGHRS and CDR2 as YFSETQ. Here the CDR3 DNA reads TGCGCCAGCAGCTCGACAGGGGGCGGGCAGCCCCAGCATTTT. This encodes CASSSTGGGQPQHF.